This T cell receptor (beta chain) is drawn from a study of early T cells in non-severe SARS-CoV-2 infection. Study at large: The study sequenced bulk RNA from unsorted whole blood, with chains unpaired.

Broader study findings: VDJdb matching skewed toward anti-spike CD8 responses, missing private and CD4 specificities.

Germline V CDR1 and CDR2: MGHDK, SYGVNS. Trimming removed 6 bases at V and 0 bases at J, with 9 bases between. The CDR3 consists of 13 residues. MiXCR, applied by TCRdb to the 5' RACE reads, yields one record per CDR3 protein. Here the sample spans about 68,000 distinct CDR3 sequences, 12% being singletons. A note on this clonotype: Its specificity is unknown.

The chain recombines TRBV25-1 with TRBJ2-7; D is undetermined. The receptor's source is an adult who was a healthcare worker with PCR-confirmed SARS-CoV-2 infection or an uninfected control (not recorded which). What was sequenced was whole blood. CDR3 DNA sequence: TGTGCCAGCAGGCGGCGGACCTCCTACGAGCAGTACTTC. Its protein product is CASRRRTSYEQYF.